Following are 26 T cell receptor beta chains from one sample sequenced in a study of T cell responses to AZD1222 COVID-19 vaccine. Profiling relied on immunoSEQ multiplex PCR, and the TCRdb table lists in-frame clones only, not all of them. This table has roughly 180,000 clones, 91% appearing once. This sample comprised peripheral blood, obtained on day 0 of AZD1222 vaccination. These TCRs come from an adult in good health.

The chain carries TRBV4-3 and TRBJ2-5; 11 bases line up with TRBD2. Germline CDR1 and CDR2: LGHNA and YSLEER. The length of the CDR3 is 18 residues. With V trimmed by 0 bases and J by 3 bases, 9 bases remained unmatched. Written as DNA, the CDR3 is TGCGCCAGCAGCCAAGATGAGTGGCTAGCGGGAGGTGAAGAGACCCAGTACTTC. Protein: CASSQDEWLAGGEETQYF.

The gene calls are TRBV29-1 and TRBJ2-1, with D unresolved. The V end was cut by 7 bases, the J end by 5 bases, with 12 bases between. The CDR3 contains 12 residues. The germline gives CDR1 SQVTM, CDR2 ANQGSEA. The CDR3 reads CSGTVGNNEQFF. The CDR3, as DNA: TGCAGCGGAACAGTGGGAAACAATGAGCAGTTCTTC.

The rearrangement uses TRBV6-5 and TRBJ1-4; possible D gene TRBD1, 6 bases. Germline V lookup: CDR1 MNHEY, CDR2 SVGAGI. Trimming stripped 0 bases from V and 6 bases from J, with 14 bases between. The CDR3 is 16 amino acids. DNA of the CDR3: TGTGCCAGCAGTTACTCGCCCGGGGGCGGCGATGAAAAACTGTTTTTT. This sequence encodes CASSYSPGGGDEKLFF.

This sequence joins TRBV30 and TRBJ1-2; 10 nucleotides line up with TRBD1. The CDR3 has 14 amino acids. The V gene's germline CDR1 is GTSNPN and CDR2 SVGIG (reference sequence). Losses at the gene ends were 4 bases for V and 4 bases for J; bases not matched to a gene: 6. CDR3: CAWTTGGVGYGYTF. The CDR3 DNA reads as TGTGCCTGGACGACAGGGGGCGTTGGCTATGGCTACACCTTC.

The DNA of the CDR3 is TGTGCCAGCAGCCCCTCTAACTATGGCTACACCTTC. This sequence encodes CASSPSNYGYTF. V is TRBV7-2 and J is TRBJ1-2, with unresolved D. Germline-derived CDR1 and CDR2 are SGHTA and FQGNSA. V lost 5 bases to trimming and J lost 0 bases, with 4 bases between them. The CDR3 is made up of 12 amino acids.

This clone showed up just a few times. The rearrangement joins TRBV9 to TRBJ2-3; TRBD2 agrees at 16 bases. The CDR3 sequence is 18 residues long. Germline CDR1 is SGDLS and CDR2 is YYNGEE. J was trimmed by 6 bases and V by 1 base; bases with no gene match: 8. The CDR3 here is CASSVTDPGLAGGDTQYF. CDR3 bases: TGTGCCAGCAGCGTAACTGATCCGGGACTAGCGGGGGGGGATACGCAGTATTTT.

The chain uses TRBV5-4 and TRBJ1-1; tentatively, D is TRBD1 (6 bases). In germline, CDR1 is SGHNT, CDR2 YYREEE (reference sequence). The CDR3 loop spans 14 amino acids. V lost 4 bases and J 7 bases, leaving 17 bases between the germline ends. The CDR3 protein is CASSPGGQPGEAFF. The CDR3 coding sequence is TGTGCCAGCAGCCCCGGTGGACAGCCGGGTGAAGCTTTCTTT.

The genes are TRBV11-2 and TRBJ2-2; 9 bases are shared with TRBD1. The CDR3 sequence is 13 residues long. V trimming: 5 bases; J trimming: 7 bases; junction bases outside the gene matches: 2. Germline V lookup: CDR1 SGHAT, CDR2 FQNNGV. CDR3 nucleotides: TGTGCCAGCAGCCGACAGGGGGGCGGGGAGCTGTTTTTT. Translated, it gives CASSRQGGGELFF.

The J gene is TRBJ2-5, the V gene TRBV3-1 (or the pseudogene TRBV3-2), with 8 bases lining up with TRBD2. The CDR3 totals 16 residues. Per the germline V gene, CDR1 is LGHDT and CDR2 is YNNKEL (reference sequence). Trimming took 1 base from V and 2 from J; bases not matched to a gene: 6. CDR3 coding DNA: TGTGCCAGCAGCCAAGTAGGTAGCGGGGTACAAGAGACCCAGTACTTC. Amino acids: CASSQVGSGVQETQYF.

This rearrangement joins TRBV25-1 to TRBJ2-4, with D possibly TRBD2 on 7 matching bases. The CDR3 has 18 residues. Germline V CDR1 and CDR2: MGHDK, SYGVNS. Trimming took 6 bases from V and 1 from J, leaving 22 bases between them. The CDR3 here is CASSPTRGGQSAKNIQYF. The CDR3 nucleotides read TGTGCCAGCAGCCCAACGAGGGGGGGGCAATCGGCCAAAAACATTCAGTACTTC. Filled out from reference TRBV25-1 and TRBJ2-4, the complete variable domain reads EADIYQTPRYLVIGTGKKITLECSQTMGHDKMYWYQQDPGMELHLIHYSYGVNSTEKGDLSSESTVSRIRTEHFPLTLESARPSHTSQYLCASSPTRGGQSAKNIQYFGAGTRLSVL.

The chain joins TRBV5-1 to TRBJ1-1; 7 positions match TRBD1. The germline V gene encodes CDR1 SGHRS and CDR2 YFSETQ. J was trimmed by 1 base and V by 0 bases; bases with no gene match: 6. The CDR3 has 16 residues. The CDR3 bases are TGCGCCAGCAGCTTGGTACAGGGGATAGGGAACACTGAAGCTTTCTTT. Translating it yields CASSLVQGIGNTEAFF.

The rearrangement joins TRBV5-8 to TRBJ2-2; D may correspond to TRBD1 or TRBD2 (5 bases each). Per the germline V gene, CDR1 is SGHTS and CDR2 is YDEGEE. CDR3 size: 16 residues. Trimming removed 0 bases at V and 3 bases at J, with 12 bases between. In DNA form, the CDR3 reads TGTGCCAGCAGCTTGGGGGCAGGGAGCGACACCGGGGAGCTGTTTTTT. Protein product: CASSLGAGSDTGELFF.

Points on this clone: At one end, the junction sequence differs from germline, possibly due to a read error. The DNA of the CDR3 is TGTGCCAGCAGTCAGGGACAGTCCGGCGCCTTC. Encoded protein: CASSQGQSGAF. The chain links TRBV6-2 or TRBV6-3 to TRBJ1-2, with 7 bases fitting TRBD1. From germline, CDR1 is MNHEY and CDR2 SVGEGT. The CDR3 sequence is 11 residues long.

This chain connects TRBV7-6 to TRBJ1-4; D remains ambiguous. Trimming removed 2 bases at V and 8 bases at J, with 3 bases between. Germline V gene sequence: CDR1 SGHVS, CDR2 FNYEAQ. The CDR3 runs 11 residues. CDR3: CASSLNEKLFF. CDR3 nucleotides: TGTGCCAGCAGCTTAAACGAAAAACTGTTTTTT.

J is TRBJ1-1 and V is TRBV4-1; TRBD1 might be the D (6 bases). Germline V gene lookup returns CDR1 MGHRA and CDR2 YSYEKL. The CDR3 extends over 15 amino acids. Trimming cost V 0 bases and J 4 bases, with 12 bases left between them. The CDR3 bases are TGCGCCAGCAGCCAAGATTATAGGGGGTTCACTGAAGCTTTCTTT. This gives the protein CASSQDYRGFTEAFF.

The chain has TRBV5-1 and TRBJ2-7; D is uncertain. V was pared by 0 bases and J by 5 bases, with 15 bases between. CDR1 is SGHRS, CDR2 YFSETQ, per germline. The CDR3 runs 15 residues. The CDR3 here is CASSLERLRVDEQYF. CDR3 nucleotides: TGCGCCAGCAGCTTGGAGAGGCTCCGAGTCGACGAGCAGTACTTC.

This clone was picked up one time. The chain employs TRBV9 and TRBJ1-1; D not resolved. In germline, CDR1 is SGDLS, CDR2 YYNGEE. V gave up 2 bases and J gave up 1 base, with 18 bases separating them. CDR3 length equals 17 residues. For the CDR3, the DNA is TGTGCCAGCAGCGTGAACCCACGTCACTTTGAGAACACTGAAGCTTTCTTT. Translation: CASSVNPRHFENTEAFF.

The chain has TRBV5-6 and TRBJ2-7; D is perhaps TRBD2 (5 bases). The ends were cut back, 4 bases at V and 7 bases at J, with 27 bases in the middle. Germline V CDR1 and CDR2: SGHDT, YYEEEE. The CDR3 contains 17 residues. The CDR3, as DNA: TGTGCCAGCAGCCTTCGGAGGCTTGACCCCCGCAGATGGGAGCAGTACTTC. Encoded protein: CASSLRRLDPRRWEQYF.

The count of this clone is one. The chain joins TRBV27 to TRBJ2-5, with TRBD1 as a possible D gene (6 bases). The V end was cut by 6 bases, the J end by 4 bases, with 18 bases between. Germline CDR1 MNHEY, CDR2 SMNVEV (reference sequence). This CDR3 is 15 amino acids long. The CDR3 here is CASSDPGTRGETQYF. DNA of the CDR3: TGTGCCAGCAGCGATCCCGGGACCAGGGGAGAGACCCAGTACTTC.

V gene TRBV6-5 combines with J gene TRBJ1-5; D not resolved. Germline CDR1 and CDR2: MNHEY and SVGAGI. Trimming removed 8 bases at V and 6 bases at J, with 14 bases between. The CDR3 has 13 amino acids. As DNA, the CDR3 is TGTGCCAGCTCTCCCCAGAGGATTCAGCCCCAGCATTTT. Translation gives CASSPQRIQPQHF.

The chain uses TRBV19 and TRBJ1-2; 9 positions agree with TRBD1. V dropped 4 bases and J dropped 1; count of bases not matched to a gene: 1. Germline CDR1 LNHDA, CDR2 SQIVND (reference sequence). This CDR3 comprises 14 residues. CDR3 region: CASSTDRGNYGYTF. In DNA form, the CDR3 reads TGTGCCAGTAGTACGGACAGGGGTAACTATGGCTACACCTTC.

The rearrangement joins TRBV18 to TRBJ1-6, with TRBD1 identical over 7 bases. V dropped 2 bases and J dropped 4; count of bases not matched to a gene: 11. The CDR3 is 18 residues long. In germline, CDR1 is KGHSH, CDR2 LQKENI. The CDR3 nucleotides are TGTGCCAGCTCACCAGTTTCAACAGGGGCCTCATATAATTCACCCCTCCACTTT. As protein: CASSPVSTGASYNSPLHF.

The chain combines TRBV9 with TRBJ2-1; TRBD2 agrees at 9 bases. V trimming: 1 base; J trimming: 2 bases; junction bases outside the gene matches: 4. The CDR3 length is 16 residues. CDR1 and CDR2 (germline): SGDLS, YYNGEE. CDR3 sequence (DNA): TGTGCCAGCAGCGTATTTGGACTAGCGACCTACAATGAGCAGTTCTTC. As protein: CASSVFGLATYNEQFF.

The CDR3 DNA follows: TGTGCCTGGAGCTATTTCTACGAGCAGTACTTC. It is translated as CAWSYFYEQYF. The chain joins TRBV30 to TRBJ2-7, with D unresolved. CDR1 GTSNPN and CDR2 SVGIG come from the germline V gene (reference sequence). V lost 3 bases, J lost 3 bases, and 6 bases lay in between. The CDR3 extends over 11 amino acids. Full variable domain (remainder filled in from reference TRBV30 and TRBJ2-7): SQTIHQWPATLVQPVGSPLSLECTVEGTSNPNLYWYRQAAGRGLQLLFYSVGIGQISSEVPQNLSASRPQDRQFILSSKKLLLSDSGFYLCAWSYFYEQYFGPGTRLTVT.

J is TRBJ1-2 and V is TRBV29-1; 7 bases map to TRBD1. The CDR3 is 13 amino acids. Germline assignment: CDR1 SQVTM and CDR2 ANQGSEA. The trim removed 6 bases at V and 4 bases at J, leaving 8 bases unmatched. This chain's CDR3 is CSVRPQGGYGYTF. The DNA for the CDR3 is TGCAGCGTACGCCCCCAGGGGGGCTATGGCTACACCTTC.

This chain uses TRBV6-5 with TRBJ1-6; 7 bases are shared with TRBD1. The V segment lost 5 bases and the J segment 6 bases; nucleotides outside the gene matches: 4. This CDR3 is 14 amino acids long. The V gene's germline CDR1 is MNHEY and CDR2 SVGAGI. CDR3 in DNA: TGTGCCAGCAGTCTCCGGGACAGTAATTCACCCCTCCACTTT. Its protein product is CASSLRDSNSPLHF.